The 30 T cell receptor beta chains reported below all come from one sample, sequenced in a study of T-cell reconstitution after alpha-beta-depleted transplantation in children. Unique molecular identifiers featured in how the TCRbeta library was prepared. TCRdb re-analysed the PCR reads in MiXCR, keeping a single row per CDR3 protein. The sample lists some 290,000 distinct CDR3 sequences, 9.9% occurring once. The starting material was PBMCs from the stem cell graft donor, obtained from the stem cell graft. All receptors derive from a human donor who donated a stem cell graft to a child with SCID.

The rearrangement joins TRBV18 to TRBJ2-7; TRBD1 aligns across 7 bases. With V trimmed by 3 bases and J by 0 bases, 8 bases remained unmatched. The CDR3 length is 16 residues. CDR1 KGHSH and CDR2 LQKENI come from the germline V gene. CDR3 DNA: TGTGCCAGCTCACCCAAGACCGGGACAGTCTCCTACGAGCAGTACTTC. It codes for CASSPKTGTVSYEQYF. The entire variable domain, with the rest obtained from reference TRBV18 and TRBJ2-7, is as follows: NAGVMQNPRHLVRRRGQEARLRCSPMKGHSHVYWYRQLPEEGLKFMVYLQKENIIDESGMPKERFSAEFPKEGPSILRIQQVVRGDSAAYFCASSPKTGTVSYEQYFGPGTRLTVT.

This clonotype was recorded a few times. The chain recombines TRBV5-1 with TRBJ2-7; D is uncertain. CDR1 and CDR2 (germline): SGHRS, YFSETQ. V was shortened by 0 bases and J by 6 bases, with 13 bases between the two germline ends. The CDR3 is 14 amino acids. The CDR3 nucleotides read TGCGCCAGCAGCTTGGAACAGCCAGGCTCCGAGCAGTACTTC. The encoded protein is CASSLEQPGSEQYF.

The chain is built from TRBV11-2 and TRBJ2-5; TRBD1 agrees at 7 bases. V gave up 0 bases and J gave up 1 base; unmatched junction bases: 5. Germline V gives CDR1 SGHAT, CDR2 FQNNGV. The CDR3 loop spans 16 amino acids. The CDR3 nucleotides are TGTGCCAGCAGCTTAGACCCCAGGGGGTTCCAAGAGACCCAGTACTTC. Amino acids: CASSLDPRGFQETQYF. The whole variable domain, remainder taken from reference TRBV11-2 and TRBJ2-5, is EAGVAQSPRYKIIEKRQSVAFWCNPISGHATLYWYQQILGQGPKLLIQFQNNGVVDDSQLPKDRFSAERLKGVDSTLKIQPAKLEDSAVYLCASSLDPRGFQETQYFGPGTRLLVL.

Ten or more counts support this clonotype. The rearrangement joins TRBV7-9 to TRBJ2-1, with a possible D match to TRBD2 (7 bases). This CDR3 is 14 amino acids long. Trimming removed 6 bases at V and 8 bases at J, with 17 bases between. Germline values: CDR1 SEHNR, CDR2 FQNEAQ (reference sequence). For the CDR3, the DNA is TGTGCCAGCAGTCCTAGCGGTAGGGGGGATGAGCAGTTCTTC. It yields the protein CASSPSGRGDEQFF.

This clonotype was counted between two and nine times. This rearrangement joins TRBV7-3 to TRBJ2-5, with D tentatively TRBD1 (5 bases). The V gene's germline CDR1 is SGHTA and CDR2 FQGTGA. V was pared by 4 bases and J by 3 bases, with 9 bases between. The CDR3 loop spans 13 amino acids. CDR3: CASSSRREETQYF. In DNA form, the CDR3 reads TGTGCCAGCAGCTCACGCAGGGAAGAGACCCAGTACTTC.

This clonotype was recorded a few times. The V call is TRBV2, the J call TRBJ2-1; possibly TRBD2 for D (5 bases). V shed 4 bases and J shed 6 bases, with 13 bases lying between them. The CDR3 sequence is 14 residues long. Germline lookup yields CDR1 SNHLY and CDR2 FYNNEI. The CDR3 region is CASSGGPRGNEQFF. The CDR3 bases are TGTGCCAGCAGTGGAGGTCCCCGGGGCAATGAGCAGTTCTTC.

The chain has TRBV7-6 and TRBJ1-5; D is uncertain. V lost 1 base to trimming and J lost 0 bases, with 7 bases between them. The CDR3 runs 15 residues. Germline-derived CDR1 and CDR2 are SGHVS and FNYEAQ. The CDR3 DNA reads as TGTGCCAGCAGCTTAGGTTTCGGTAGCAATCAGCCCCAGCATTTT. Translating gives CASSLGFGSNQPQHF.

This rearrangement joins TRBV7-9 to TRBJ1-1; D may be TRBD1 (5 bases). Looked up from germline, CDR1 is SEHNR and CDR2 is FQNEAQ (reference sequence). The CDR3 length is 15 residues. The V gene lost 5 bases and the J gene lost 1 base, with 14 bases spanning the gap. The chain's CDR3 is CASSRGTLGNTEAFF. The DNA of the CDR3 is TGTGCCAGCAGCCGAGGGACTCTGGGGAACACTGAAGCTTTCTTT. Looking up the rest from reference TRBV7-9 and TRBJ1-1 gives the full variable domain: DTGVSQNPRHKITKRGQNVTFRCDPISEHNRLYWYRQTLGQGPEFLTYFQNEAQLEKSRLLSDRFSAERPKGSFSTLEIQRTEQGDSAMYLCASSRGTLGNTEAFFGQGTRLTVV.

J is TRBJ2-1 and V is TRBV6-2 or TRBV6-3, with D perhaps TRBD1 or TRBD2 (5 bases each). This CDR3 spans 14 amino acids. The V gene's germline CDR1 is MNHEY and CDR2 SVGEGT. V was cut by 7 bases and J by 7 bases, with 17 bases left in between. The CDR3 is CASTTGTTWNEQFF. CDR3 bases: TGTGCCAGCACGACCGGGACCACATGGAATGAGCAGTTCTTC.

The table lists this clonotype with many counts. This chain links TRBV6-5 with TRBJ1-1; possibly TRBD1 for D (6 bases). Germline CDR1 and CDR2: MNHEY and SVGAGI. Between the trimmed V and J ends, which lost 6 bases and 8 bases, there was a span of 10 bases. The CDR3 contains 11 residues. The CDR3 DNA sequence: TGTGCCAGCAGCCTCGGACAGGAAGCTTTCTTT. It yields the protein CASSLGQEAFF.

The V gene is TRBV11-2, the J gene TRBJ2-5, with D tentatively TRBD1 (5 bases). The CDR3 runs 14 residues. V lost 2 bases to trimming and J lost 3 bases, with 10 bases between them. Germline assignment: CDR1 SGHAT and CDR2 FQNNGV. In DNA, the CDR3 is TGTGCCAGCAGCTTACTGAACAGGAAAGAGACCCAGTACTTC. This sequence encodes CASSLLNRKETQYF.

This clonotype was seen at least ten times. At one of its ends the junction is not consistent with the germline gene, which may arise from a read error. The chain links TRBV12-3 or TRBV12-4 to TRBJ1-1, with D hard to call. The CDR3 is made up of 14 amino acids. The DNA of the CDR3 is TGTGCCAGCAGCTTAGGAACCGTAAACACTGAAGCTTTCTTT. Its protein product is CASSLGTVNTEAFF.

This clonotype was seen at least ten times. The V call is TRBV5-1, the J call TRBJ2-1, with 7 nucleotides matching TRBD1. CDR1 and CDR2 (germline): SGHRS, YFSETQ. Trimming removed 0 bases from V and 9 bases from J; junction bases left unmatched: 6. The CDR3 runs 14 residues. Here the CDR3 reads CASSLDRGFGEQFF. CDR3 nucleotides: TGCGCCAGCAGCTTGGACAGGGGATTTGGTGAGCAGTTCTTC.

This chain uses TRBV9 with TRBJ2-5; 8 bases line up with TRBD2. CDR1 SGDLS and CDR2 YYNGEE come from the germline V gene. The CDR3 consists of 16 residues. Trimming removed 0 bases from V and 1 base from J; junction bases left unmatched: 5. CDR3 in amino acids: CASSVAAGGRQETQYF. The CDR3 DNA reads TGTGCCAGCAGCGTAGCTGCGGGGGGACGCCAAGAGACCCAGTACTTC.

This clonotype was counted a few times. The chain uses TRBV29-1 and TRBJ2-7, with 12 nucleotides matching TRBD1. V lost 0 bases to trimming and J lost 4 bases; unmatched junction nucleotides: 7. CDR1 is SQVTM, CDR2 ANQGSEA, per germline. CDR3 length equals 16 residues. The CDR3 DNA is TGCAGCGTTGAAGAGGGGACAGGGGGCATGTCGTACGAGCAGTACTTC. Translated, it gives CSVEEGTGGMSYEQYF.

The chain couples TRBV5-1 to TRBJ2-5, with 8 nucleotides matching TRBD2. CDR3 length: 14 residues. The V gene end was trimmed by 2 bases and the J gene end by 5 bases; junction bases not matched to a gene: 5. Germline V gene lookup returns CDR1 SGHRS and CDR2 YFSETQ. The CDR3 region is CASSFGTGGETQYF. The DNA of the CDR3 is TGCGCCAGCAGCTTTGGGACGGGAGGGGAGACCCAGTACTTC.

This clonotype was seen a few times. The V gene is TRBV5-1, the J gene TRBJ1-4; D remains unclear. The CDR3 has 13 residues. Trimming removed 0 bases from V and 7 bases from J, with 7 bases in between. CDR1 and CDR2 from the germline V gene are SGHRS and YFSETQ. CDR3 region: CASSLDGSEKLFF. The CDR3 nucleotides are TGCGCCAGCAGCTTGGACGGCAGTGAAAAACTGTTTTTT. Variable domain in full (rest from reference TRBV5-1 and TRBJ1-4): KAGVTQTPRYLIKTRGQQVTLSCSPISGHRSVSWYQQTPGQGLQFLFEYFSETQRNKGNFPGRFSGRQFSNSRSEMNVSTLELGDSALYLCASSLDGSEKLFFGSGTQLSVL.

The table lists this clonotype with a few counts. The chain couples TRBV20-1 to TRBJ2-3; 10 bases fit TRBD2. The germline gives CDR1 DFQATT, CDR2 SNEGSKA (reference sequence). V dropped 1 base and J dropped 0; count of bases not matched to a gene: 1. The CDR3 covers 15 residues. CDR3 coding DNA: TGCAGTGCTAGAGGGACTAGCGGTAGCACAGATACGCAGTATTTT. This encodes CSARGTSGSTDTQYF.

This chain connects TRBV2 to TRBJ2-7; 9 bases are shared with TRBD1. Per the germline V gene, CDR1 is SNHLY and CDR2 is FYNNEI. The CDR3 is made up of 15 amino acids. V was pared by 9 bases and J by 5 bases, with 14 bases of the junction left unmatched. For the CDR3, the DNA is TGTGCCAGTAGTACCGGGACAGGGTTCAATGACGAGCAGTACTTC. Amino acid sequence: CASSTGTGFNDEQYF.

This clonotype was seen a handful of times. This chain connects TRBV29-1 to TRBJ2-4; D is undetermined. There are 13 residues in the CDR3. Germline-derived CDR1 and CDR2 are SQVTM and ANQGSEA. V lost 7 bases, J lost 6 bases, and 16 bases lay in between. The DNA of the CDR3 is TGCAGCGCCGTCCGGCGCGAGATAAACATTCAGTACTTC. Its protein product is CSAVRREINIQYF.

This clonotype has only a few counts. The chain combines TRBV5-8 with TRBJ2-7; a weak D match, TRBD1 (5 bases). Germline V gene sequence: CDR1 SGHTS, CDR2 YDEGEE. The CDR3 loop spans 14 amino acids. Deletions cut 3 bases from V and 2 bases from J, with 12 bases between. CDR3 sequence reads: CASSSRDSTYEQYF. The CDR3 DNA sequence: TGTGCCAGCAGCTCCAGAGACAGCACCTACGAGCAGTACTTC.

This chain joins TRBV14 and TRBJ2-3; tentatively, D is TRBD1 (6 bases). Between the trimmed V and J ends, which lost 4 bases and 2 bases, there was a span of 16 bases. The CDR3 extends over 16 amino acids. Germline CDR1 and CDR2: SGHDN and FVKESK. This CDR3 reads CASSPPWDTPTDTQYF. As DNA, the CDR3 is TGTGCCAGCAGCCCCCCATGGGACACCCCCACAGATACGCAGTATTTT.

In its sample, this clonotype was seen a few times. The chain links TRBV5-1 to TRBJ2-7; 9 nucleotides line up with TRBD2. The V and J ends lost 2 bases and 3 bases, in that order; junction bases with no gene match: 6. Germline CDR1 SGHRS, CDR2 YFSETQ. The CDR3 is made up of 15 amino acids. CDR3 nucleotide sequence: TGCGCCAGCAGCTTTTTCGCGGGGGGGTACTACGAGCAGTACTTC. Translated: CASSFFAGGYYEQYF.

The chain uses TRBV11-2 and TRBJ2-7; D ambiguous. This CDR3 is built from 13 residues. Trimming shortened V by 8 bases and J by 4 bases, and 15 bases separated the two germline ends. CDR1 is SGHAT and CDR2 is FQNNGV in the germline V gene. The CDR3, as DNA: TGTGCCAGCGCCCTTTCAGGTACTTACGAGCAGTACTTC. Encoded protein: CASALSGTYEQYF.

This clonotype showed up many times. The rearrangement joins TRBV20-1 to TRBJ1-3; D ambiguous. This CDR3 region has 13 residues. V was pared by 3 bases and J by 7 bases, with 13 bases between. The V gene's germline CDR1 is DFQATT and CDR2 SNEGSKA (reference sequence). The CDR3 region has the DNA TGCAGTGCTAGCCCGGCGGATGGGAACACCATATATTTT. This gives the protein CSASPADGNTIYF.

This clonotype has ten or more counts. The chain has TRBV10-3 and TRBJ1-1; D remains unclear. Per germline, CDR1 ENHRY and CDR2 SYGVKD. This CDR3 spans 14 amino acids. Trimming took off 2 bases at V and 5 bases at J, with 12 bases between the two ends. For the CDR3, the DNA is TGTGCCATCAGTGAGGAGGTCAAAGGTACTGAAGCTTTCTTT. Translating gives CAISEEVKGTEAFF.

The genes are TRBV5-1 and TRBJ1-4, with 7 positions matching TRBD1. V gave up 5 bases and J gave up 4 bases; unmatched junction bases: 8. CDR1 is SGHRS and CDR2 is YFSETQ in the germline V gene. The CDR3 covers 15 residues. The CDR3 sequence is CASRAQQGSNEKLFF. Written as DNA, the CDR3 is TGCGCCAGCAGGGCCCAACAGGGGAGTAATGAAAAACTGTTTTTT.

This clonotype has at least ten counts. This CDR3 is CSAAGNTEAFF. CDR3 bases: TGCAGTGCTGCCGGGAACACTGAAGCTTTCTTT. This chain connects TRBV20-1 to TRBJ1-1; D gene unclear. The CDR3 spans 11 residues. V gave up 5 bases and J gave up 1 base, with 5 bases separating them. Germline V lookup: CDR1 DFQATT, CDR2 SNEGSKA (reference sequence).

V gene TRBV3-1 combines with J gene TRBJ2-7; possibly TRBD2 for D (6 bases). This CDR3 spans 13 amino acids. Germline-derived CDR1 and CDR2 are LGHDT and YNNKEL (reference sequence). V gave up 4 bases and J gave up 6 bases, with 13 bases separating them. CDR3 coding DNA: TGTGCCAGCAGCCGGCCGGACGGGGGCGAGCAGTACTTC. Translating it yields CASSRPDGGEQYF.

V and J are TRBV27 and TRBJ2-4; TRBD1 matches 9 bases. Germline CDR1 MNHEY, CDR2 SMNVEV (reference sequence). The CDR3 consists of 15 residues. V lost 6 bases and J lost 7; bases outside the gene matches: 10. DNA for the CDR3: TGTGCCAGCAGCCATGGGGACAGGGCGTTGAACATTCAGTACTTC. The encoded protein is CASSHGDRALNIQYF.